The rows below give T cell receptor beta chains drawn from one sample of a study of T cell responses to AZD1222 COVID-19 vaccine. Profiled with immunoSEQ multiplex PCR; TCRdb holds only in-frame clones, not every one. The sample lists about 110,000 clones, 85% to 90% occurring once. This sample comprised peripheral blood, obtained on day 0 of AZD1222 vaccination. These receptor sequences come from an adult in good health. CDR3s include the opening cysteine and the closing phenylalanine or tryptophan. The order of the fields is CDR3 length, V gene, J gene, clone size, CDR3 protein. The size of a clone is reported for some rows only, either as once, few or many, or as a class for expanded clones.

15	TRBV7-8	TRBJ1-6	NA	CASSLMTGGSSPLHF
13	TRBV4-1	TRBJ1-1	NA	CASSQGPYTEAFF
13	TRBV4-3	TRBJ1-1	NA	CASSQDRDTEAFF
15	TRBV10-1	TRBJ2-7	NA	CASSESGAGSYEQYF
17	TRBV4-3	TRBJ2-7	NA	CASSQSGRGGSGYEQYF
18	TRBV19	TRBJ1-6	once	CASSIQGHRATYNSPLHF
15	TRBV6-2/TRBV6-3	TRBJ2-7	few	CASSPLAGGRFEQYF
17	TRBV15	TRBJ2-1	NA	CATSRGLAGNSYNEQFF
14	TRBV19	TRBJ1-1	NA	CASSIGLQTTEAFF
14	TRBV18	TRBJ2-3	once	CASSRERASDTQYF
15	TRBV11-3	TRBJ2-1	NA	CASSLDSTGGYEQFF
14	TRBV7-2	TRBJ1-5	NA	CASSLRDTGQPQHF
13	TRBV6-5	TRBJ2-5	NA	CASSRLRQETQYF
15	TRBV13	TRBJ2-1	few	CASSLMGGLGNEQFF
14	TRBV10-1	TRBJ2-7	NA	CASGRTSGRNEQYF
16	TRBV2	TRBJ1-2	NA	CASPETRGRRIDGYTF
13	TRBV12-3/TRBV12-4	TRBJ1-1	NA	CASSLPLDGEAFF
11	TRBV9	TRBJ1-2	NA	CASSLLGDYTF
15	TRBV6-2/TRBV6-3	TRBJ1-6	NA	CASSYEGAVIPALHF
14	TRBV11-2	TRBJ2-7	NA	CASSAIGETYEQYF
17	TRBV5-6	TRBJ1-6	NA	CASSLLYRGLKNSPLHF
15	TRBV7-6	TRBJ2-7	NA	CASSRRLADSYEQYF
13	TRBV29-1	TRBJ2-4	few	CSVVRRGHDIQYF
14	TRBV29-1	TRBJ2-5	once	CSVHETGGGETQYF
14	TRBV4-3	TRBJ1-6	NA	CASSHRQRNSPLHF
13	TRBV10-1	TRBJ2-1	NA	CASRGGPGNEQFF
17	TRBV4-1	TRBJ2-7	NA	CASSQTWGRAGRNEQYF
16	TRBV2	TRBJ2-3	NA	CASSPNRDISTDTQYF
16	TRBV7-8	TRBJ2-7	NA	CASSLDRDRGYYEQYF
15	TRBV7-6	TRBJ1-6	NA	CASSFSADYNSPLHF
12	TRBV7-6	TRBJ2-1	NA	CASSPMNNEQFF
15	TRBV6-2/TRBV6-3	TRBJ1-2	NA	CASSPPTGYTDGYTF
17	TRBV3-1/TRBV3-2	TRBJ1-3	NA	CASSQDGTSLRGNTIYF
13	TRBV27	TRBJ1-2	NA	CASSFRTGEGHTF
15	TRBV7-2	TRBJ2-3	NA	CASSLEGSSTDTQYF
12	TRBV29-1	TRBJ2-3	NA	CSGKDGTDTQYF
14	TRBV6-5	TRBJ2-5	NA	CASSATGPRETQYF
13	TRBV18	TRBJ2-7	NA	CASSPPPSLEQYF
13	TRBV6-1	TRBJ2-1	NA	CASKRKIGGLEFF
11	TRBV12-5	TRBJ2-3	NA	CASGLVGTQYF
15	TRBV6-5	TRBJ2-7	NA	CASRPAGGAPEEQYF